The 8 T cell receptor beta chains below were found in one sample sequenced in a study of T cells after yellow fever vaccination (dated by TCRdb to about 2019). The sample's treatment or condition label, in plain terms: live attenuated yellow fever vaccine strain. The method was 5' RACE. Sequencing instrument: Illumina HiSeq 2500. The public reads were reanalyzed by TCRdb: fastp trimming at Q25, MiXCR alignment, in-frame beta chains only. CDR3 protein sequences are deduplicated, and each keeps its most common genes and DNA. The sample yields about 74,000 distinct CDR3 sequences; around 6.5% were counted once. Of the sample, about 32% is held by the ten largest clones. The sequencing here drew on CD8+ T cells sorted from PBMCs, taken about 5 days after the first yellow fever vaccination. Every receptor here comes from a man aged 18 to 30 who received the YFV17D yellow fever vaccine.

V gene TRBV7-9 combines with J gene TRBJ2-1; no clear D gene. The CDR3 totals 10 residues. Germline values: CDR1 SEHNR, CDR2 FQNEAQ (reference sequence). V was clipped by 10 bases and J by 10 bases, with 11 bases between them. The CDR3 sequence: CAILPPEQFF. CDR3 bases: TGTGCCATCCTGCCCCCCGAGCAGTTCTTC.

This rearrangement joins TRBV15 to TRBJ1-5, with D uncertain. The CDR3 spans 17 residues. Between the trimmed V and J ends, which lost 0 bases and 0 bases, there was a span of 12 bases. CDR1 is LNHNV, CDR2 YYDKDF, per germline (reference sequence). This chain's CDR3 is CATSRDRSSYSNQPQHF. CDR3 DNA sequence: TGTGCCACCAGCAGAGATAGGTCCAGTTATAGCAATCAGCCCCAGCATTTT.

This clonotype was counted at least ten times. The CDR3 nucleotides are TGCGCCAGCAGCCAAGAGTCCCAGGGCGCAGATACGCAGTATTTT. It is translated as CASSQESQGADTQYF. This chain links TRBV4-3 with TRBJ2-3; possibly TRBD1 for D (5 bases). The V and J ends lost 0 bases and 4 bases respectively, with 11 bases between them. CDR1 LGHNA and CDR2 YSLEER come from the germline V gene. This CDR3 spans 15 amino acids.

About this clonotype itself: One end of the junction varies from germline; a read error may be responsible. The chain uses TRBV6-2 or TRBV6-3 and TRBJ2-2; 7 nucleotides align to TRBD1. Germline CDR1 is MNHEY and CDR2 is SVGEGT. CDR3 size: 15 residues. The CDR3 loop reads CASTYRDSYTGELFF. CDR3 coding DNA: TGTGCCAGCACTTACCGGGACAGTTACACCGGGGAGCTGTTTTTT.

This clonotype appeared a few times. The J gene is TRBJ1-1, the V gene TRBV6-5, with D perhaps matching TRBD1 (6 bases). The germline gives CDR1 MNHEY, CDR2 SVGAGI. Trimming pared 2 bases from V and 5 bases from J, leaving 12 bases between. CDR3 length equals 14 residues. CDR3 in amino acids: CASSYGGGTTEAFF. DNA for the CDR3: TGTGCCAGCAGTTACGGCGGGGGCACTACTGAAGCTTTCTTT.

The chain uses TRBV7-9 and TRBJ1-1; D remains ambiguous. Germline values: CDR1 SEHNR, CDR2 FQNEAQ (reference sequence). With 0 bases removed from V and 11 bases from J, the gap between germline ends came to 19 bases. CDR3 size: 15 residues. This chain's CDR3 is CASSLAEEGEIGAFF. The CDR3 DNA sequence: TGTGCCAGCAGCTTAGCGGAGGAGGGAGAGATCGGGGCTTTCTTT.

This clonotype was seen a handful of times. The V and J genes are TRBV6-5 and TRBJ2-5; 9 bases match TRBD2. Losses at the gene ends were 4 bases for V and 4 bases for J; bases not matched to a gene: 4. The CDR3 consists of 14 residues. The germline V gene has CDR1 MNHEY and CDR2 SVGAGI. CDR3 loop: CASSSAGGVETQYF. For the CDR3, the DNA is TGTGCCAGCAGTTCCGCGGGAGGGGTAGAGACCCAGTACTTC.

This clonotype has a handful of counts. This chain joins TRBV7-9 and TRBJ1-1, with TRBD1 identical over 11 bases. The V and J ends lost 5 bases and 3 bases, in that order; junction bases with no gene match: 5. The germline V gene encodes CDR1 SEHNR and CDR2 FQNEAQ (reference sequence). CDR3 length: 15 amino acids. The CDR3 nucleotides are TGTGCCAGCAGCCCCGGGGACAGGGGGTACACTGAAGCTTTCTTT. This codes for CASSPGDRGYTEAFF.